The rows below give T cell receptor beta chains drawn from one sample of a study of T cell responses to AZD1222 COVID-19 vaccine. Assay used: immunoSEQ multiplex PCR; TCRdb lists only in-frame clones, some missing. This table has about 110,000 clones, approximately 90% appearing once. The sample in question was peripheral blood, obtained on day 0 of AZD1222 vaccination. The receptors shown here come from an adult in good health. The CDR3 runs from the conserved cysteine through the conserved F or W. A D gene is named only where the DNA matches it firmly. Clone size is given for some rows only: seen once, a few or many times, or a class if the clone is expanded.

j_call d_call v_call clone_size cdr3_nt cdr3_aa
TRBJ2-7 . TRBV7-9 . TGTGCCAGCAGCTTCTTCCCGGATACCTACGAGCAGTACTTC CASSFFPDTYEQYF
TRBJ1-6 . TRBV2 . TGTGCCAGCAGAGGCTGGATGGATTCACCCCTCCACTTT CASRGWMDSPLHF
TRBJ2-7 TRBD2 TRBV30 . TGTGCCTGGAGGCTCACTAGCGAGGGTGAGCAGTACTTC CAWRLTSEGEQYF
TRBJ1-1 . TRBV6-5 . TGTGCCAGCGGGGGGAGCGGGGCCGGGAGGACTGAAGCTTTCTTT CASGGSGAGRTEAFF
TRBJ2-2 . TRBV7-2 . TGTGCCAGCAGCTTAGCGCTTGACACCGGGGAGCTGTTTTTT CASSLALDTGELFF
TRBJ2-1 TRBD1 TRBV10-3 . TGTGCCACCAAAGGGACAGGGGAAGTTGGTGAGCAGTTCTTC CATKGTGEVGEQFF
TRBJ1-6 . TRBV6-5 . TGTGCCATGGGGGGGTCACCCCTCCACTTT CAMGGSPLHF
TRBJ1-1 . TRBV28 few TGTGCCAGCAGTTCCGGGACGGTAGGAACTGAAGCTTTCTTT CASSSGTVGTEAFF
TRBJ1-5 . TRBV5-8 . TGTGCCAGCATTTCCCCCCAGACAGGTACCATTCAGCCCCAGCATTTT CASISPQTGTIQPQHF
TRBJ1-2 . TRBV7-2 . TGTGCCAGCAGCTTAGAGGGGGGGGCAGGCTATGGCTACACCTTC CASSLEGGAGYGYTF
TRBJ1-2 TRBD1 TRBV4-1 . TGCGCCAGCAGCCTCGGACAGGGCTATGGCTACACCTTC CASSLGQGYGYTF
TRBJ2-5 . TRBV19 . TGTGCCAGTAGTATGGGGATCCAAGAGACCCAGTACTTC CASSMGIQETQYF
TRBJ2-7 . TRBV4-3 . TGCGCCAGCAGCCAAGGGACAGGCGGGGGTAAGGCCTACGAGCAGTACTTC CASSQGTGGGKAYEQYF
TRBJ2-7 TRBD2 TRBV28 . TGTGCCAGCACGACCCACGGGGGGGACGAGCAGTACTTC CASTTHGGDEQYF
TRBJ2-4 . TRBV6-5 . TGTGCCAGCAGTTACCGTACAGGACAAAACATTCAGTACTTC CASSYRTGQNIQYF
TRBJ1-1 . TRBV10-3 . TGTGCCAAAAGGGCGGGGGAAAACACTGAAGCTTTCTTT CAKRAGENTEAFF
TRBJ1-4 TRBD1 TRBV6-4 . TGTGCCAGCAGCCCGGGACAGGGGGCCCGTACTAATGAAAAACTGTTTTTT CASSPGQGARTNEKLFF
TRBJ2-2 . TRBV3-1/TRBV3-2 . TGTGCCAGCAGCCAAGAGAGACCGGGGGAGCTGTTTTTT CASSQERPGELFF
TRBJ2-7 . TRBV5-5 . TGTGCCAGCAGCCCGGGCTGGGCCCCGACCTACGAGCAGTACTTC CASSPGWAPTYEQYF
TRBJ2-7 . TRBV6-5 . TGTGCCAGCGTGGGACTGGCATACGAGCAGTACTTC CASVGLAYEQYF
TRBJ2-1 TRBD1 TRBV28 . TGTGCCAGCAGATCCTCCGGGACAGGAGGATACAATGAGCAGTTCTTC CASRSSGTGGYNEQFF
TRBJ2-7 . TRBV7-8 . TGTGCCAGCAGCCCCCGGGGCTACGAGCAGTACTTC CASSPRGYEQYF
TRBJ2-3 . TRBV29-1 once TGCAGCGTTGGCGGAGGGGGAGTTGGTACGCAGTATTTT CSVGGGGVGTQYF
TRBJ2-6 . TRBV7-2 . TGTGCCAGCAGCTTAAAGGCCTCTCTCTCTGGGGCCAACGTCCTGACTTTC CASSLKASLSGANVLTF
TRBJ2-1 . TRBV7-2 once TGTGCCAGCAGCCAGGCAGGTTACAATGAGCAGTTCTTC CASSQAGYNEQFF
TRBJ1-6 TRBD1 TRBV6-5 . TGTGCCAGCAGTATAACCGGGACAGGGATGGCGGCCCTCCACTTT CASSITGTGMAALHF